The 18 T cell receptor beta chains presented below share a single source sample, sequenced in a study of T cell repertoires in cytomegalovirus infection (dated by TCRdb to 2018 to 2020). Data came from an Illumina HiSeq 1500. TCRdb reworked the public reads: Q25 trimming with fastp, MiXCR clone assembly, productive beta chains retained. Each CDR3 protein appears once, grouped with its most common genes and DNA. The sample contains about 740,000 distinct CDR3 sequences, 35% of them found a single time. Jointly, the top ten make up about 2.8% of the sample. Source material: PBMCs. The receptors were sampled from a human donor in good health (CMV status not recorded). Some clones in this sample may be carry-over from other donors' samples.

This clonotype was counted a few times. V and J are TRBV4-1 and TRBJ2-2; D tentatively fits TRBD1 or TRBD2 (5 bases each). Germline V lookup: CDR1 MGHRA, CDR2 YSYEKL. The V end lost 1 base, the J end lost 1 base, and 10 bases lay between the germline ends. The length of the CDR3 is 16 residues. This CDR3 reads CASSQGRGRNTGELFF. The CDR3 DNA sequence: TGCGCCAGCAGCCAAGGACGGGGCCGGAACACCGGGGAGCTGTTTTTT.

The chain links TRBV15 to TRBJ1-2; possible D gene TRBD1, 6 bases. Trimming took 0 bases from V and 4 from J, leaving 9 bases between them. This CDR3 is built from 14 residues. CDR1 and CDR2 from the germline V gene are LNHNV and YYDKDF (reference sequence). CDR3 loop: CATSRDAGAYGYTF. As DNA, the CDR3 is TGTGCCACCAGCAGAGACGCAGGGGCCTATGGCTACACCTTC. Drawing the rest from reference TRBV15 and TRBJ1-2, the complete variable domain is DAMVIQNPRYQVTQFGKPVTLSCSQTLNHNVMYWYQQKSSQAPKLLFHYYDKDFNNEADTPDNFQSRRPNTSFCFLDIRSPGLGDTAMYLCATSRDAGAYGYTFGSGTRLTVV.

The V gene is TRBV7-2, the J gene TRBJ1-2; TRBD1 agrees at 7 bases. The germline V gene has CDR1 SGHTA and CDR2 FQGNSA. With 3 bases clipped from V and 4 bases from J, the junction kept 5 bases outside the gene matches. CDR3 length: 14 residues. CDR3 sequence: CASSLTQGTYGYTF. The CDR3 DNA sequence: TGTGCCAGCAGCTTGACACAGGGGACCTATGGCTACACCTTC.

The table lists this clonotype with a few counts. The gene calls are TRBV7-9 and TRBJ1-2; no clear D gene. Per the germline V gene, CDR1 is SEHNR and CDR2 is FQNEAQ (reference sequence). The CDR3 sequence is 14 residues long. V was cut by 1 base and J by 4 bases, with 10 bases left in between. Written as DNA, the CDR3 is TGTGCCAGCAGCTTAGTGGGCGACACCTATGGCTACACCTTC. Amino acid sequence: CASSLVGDTYGYTF.

In nucleotides, the CDR3 is TGTGCCAGCGATTTACAGGGGGCAGGTCTGGAGCCCCAGCATTTT. This gives the protein CASDLQGAGLEPQHF. The chain recombines TRBV2 with TRBJ1-5; 9 bases line up with TRBD1. The CDR3 is 15 amino acids. V shed 8 bases and J 8 bases; nucleotides not matched to a gene: 13. Germline V gene data show CDR1 as SNHLY and CDR2 as FYNNEI.

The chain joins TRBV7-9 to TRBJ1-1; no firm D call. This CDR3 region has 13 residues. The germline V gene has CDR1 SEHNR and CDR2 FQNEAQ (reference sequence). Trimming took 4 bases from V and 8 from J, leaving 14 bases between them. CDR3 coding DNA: TGTGCCAGCAGCTCCGGGTCCGAGGTAGAAGCTTTCTTT. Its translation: CASSSGSEVEAFF.

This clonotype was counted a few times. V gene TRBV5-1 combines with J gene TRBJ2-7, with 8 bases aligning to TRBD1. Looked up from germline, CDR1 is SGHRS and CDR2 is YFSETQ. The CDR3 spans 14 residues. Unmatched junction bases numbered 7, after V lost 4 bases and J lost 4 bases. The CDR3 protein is CASSVDRALYEQYF. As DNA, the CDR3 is TGCGCCAGCAGCGTGGACAGGGCTCTATACGAGCAGTACTTC. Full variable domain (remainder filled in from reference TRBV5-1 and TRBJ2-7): KAGVTQTPRYLIKTRGQQVTLSCSPISGHRSVSWYQQTPGQGLQFLFEYFSETQRNKGNFPGRFSGRQFSNSRSEMNVSTLELGDSALYLCASSVDRALYEQYFGPGTRLTVT.

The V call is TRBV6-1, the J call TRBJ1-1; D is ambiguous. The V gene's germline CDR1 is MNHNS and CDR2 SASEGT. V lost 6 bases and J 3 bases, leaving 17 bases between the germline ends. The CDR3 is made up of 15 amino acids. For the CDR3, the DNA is TGTGCCAGCAGCCTTTACTCATCCTCAGACACTGAAGCTTTCTTT. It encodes CASSLYSSSDTEAFF.

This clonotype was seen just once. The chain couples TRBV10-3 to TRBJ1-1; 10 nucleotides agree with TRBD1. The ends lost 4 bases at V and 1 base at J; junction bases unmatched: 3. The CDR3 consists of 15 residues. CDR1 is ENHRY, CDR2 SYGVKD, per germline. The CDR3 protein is CAISVGTGENTEAFF. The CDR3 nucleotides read TGTGCCATCAGTGTCGGGACAGGGGAGAACACTGAAGCTTTCTTT.

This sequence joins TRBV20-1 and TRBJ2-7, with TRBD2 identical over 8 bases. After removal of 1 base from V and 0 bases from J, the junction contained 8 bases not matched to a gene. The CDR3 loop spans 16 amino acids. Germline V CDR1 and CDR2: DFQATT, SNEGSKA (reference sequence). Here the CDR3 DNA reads TGCAGTGCTAGAGCCCGACTAGCGCCCAACTCCTACGAGCAGTACTTC. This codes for CSARARLAPNSYEQYF.

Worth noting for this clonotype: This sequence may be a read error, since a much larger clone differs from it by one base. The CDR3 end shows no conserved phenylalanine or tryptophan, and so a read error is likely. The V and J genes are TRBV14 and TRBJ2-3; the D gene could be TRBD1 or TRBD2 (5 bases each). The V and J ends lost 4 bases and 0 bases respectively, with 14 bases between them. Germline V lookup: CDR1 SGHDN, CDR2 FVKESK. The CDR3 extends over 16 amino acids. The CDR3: CASSLQPGRSTDTQYL. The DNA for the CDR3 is TGTGCCAGCAGCCTACAACCGGGACGGAGCACAGATACGCAGTATCTT.

As DNA, the CDR3 is TGCGCCAGCAGCCAAGTAGGCACCCGGACCTTTGGCTACACCTTC. Residues: CASSQVGTRTFGYTF. The rearrangement uses TRBV4-1 and TRBJ1-2, with D unresolved. There are 15 residues in the CDR3. The germline V gene has CDR1 MGHRA and CDR2 YSYEKL. V was shortened by 1 base and J by 7 bases, with 16 bases between the two germline ends.

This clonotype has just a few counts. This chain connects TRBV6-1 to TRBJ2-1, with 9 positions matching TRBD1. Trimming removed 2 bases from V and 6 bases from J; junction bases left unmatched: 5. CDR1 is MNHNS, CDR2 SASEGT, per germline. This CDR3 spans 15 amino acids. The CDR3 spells CASSERDREVNEQFF. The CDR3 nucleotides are TGTGCCAGCAGTGAAAGGGACAGGGAAGTCAATGAGCAGTTCTTC.

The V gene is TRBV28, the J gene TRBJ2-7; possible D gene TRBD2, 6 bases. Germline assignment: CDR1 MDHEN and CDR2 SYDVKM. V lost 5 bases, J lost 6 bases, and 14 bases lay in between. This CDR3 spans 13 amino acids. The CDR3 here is CASSVSASAEQYF. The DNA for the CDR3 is TGTGCCAGCAGTGTATCCGCTAGCGCCGAGCAGTACTTC. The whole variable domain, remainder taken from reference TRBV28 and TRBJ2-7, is DVKVTQSSRYLVKRTGEKVFLECVQDMDHENMFWYRQDPGLGLRLIYFSYDVKMKEKGDIPEGYSVSREKKERFSLILESASTNQTSMYLCASSVSASAEQYFGPGTRLTVT.

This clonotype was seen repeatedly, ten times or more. The CDR3 bases are TGTGCCAGCAGCCTAGCGGGCGCCTACGAGCAGTACTTC. Protein: CASSLAGAYEQYF. This rearrangement joins TRBV12-3 or TRBV12-4 to TRBJ2-7; 8 nucleotides agree with TRBD2. Losses at the gene ends were 6 bases for V and 2 bases for J; bases not matched to a gene: 3. This CDR3 contains 13 residues.

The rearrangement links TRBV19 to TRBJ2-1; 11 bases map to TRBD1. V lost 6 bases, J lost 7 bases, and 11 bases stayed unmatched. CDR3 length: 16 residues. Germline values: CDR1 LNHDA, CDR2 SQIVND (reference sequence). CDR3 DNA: TGTGCCAGTAGACCAGCCGGACAGGGGGCGCGAAATGAGCAGTTCTTC. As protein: CASRPAGQGARNEQFF.

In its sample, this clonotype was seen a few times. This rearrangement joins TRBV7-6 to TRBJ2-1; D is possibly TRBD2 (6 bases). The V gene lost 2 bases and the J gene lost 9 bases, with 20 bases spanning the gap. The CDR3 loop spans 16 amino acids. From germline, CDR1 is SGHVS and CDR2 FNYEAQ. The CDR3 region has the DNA TGTGCCAGCAGCTTAAACCCGGGACTGCTTGACAGTGAGCAGTTCTTC. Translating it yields CASSLNPGLLDSEQFF.

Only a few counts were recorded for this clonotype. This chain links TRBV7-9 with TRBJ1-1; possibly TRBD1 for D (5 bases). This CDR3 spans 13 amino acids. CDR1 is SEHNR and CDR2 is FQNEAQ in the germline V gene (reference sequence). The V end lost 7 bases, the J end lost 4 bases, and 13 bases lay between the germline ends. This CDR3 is CASIKAGSTEAFF. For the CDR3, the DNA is TGTGCCAGCATCAAGGCAGGGTCCACTGAAGCTTTCTTT.